The 25 T cell receptor beta chains in this list originate from one sample, sequenced in a study of monozygotic twins with inflammatory bowel disease. Reprocessing the 5' RACE reads, TCRdb reports a single entry for every CDR3 protein and omits DNA. The repertoire table contains approximately 400,000 distinct CDR3 sequences. The specimen sequenced was blood. The receptor source for this set is a human donor with ulcerative colitis or Crohn's disease, or a healthy co-twin of an affected twin (not recorded which).

This chain uses TRBV12-3 or TRBV12-4 with TRBJ2-7. The CDR3 consists of 15 residues. CDR3 residues: CASSLNPQGPHEQYF.

V gene TRBV7-8 combines with J gene TRBJ2-1. Germline V gene data show CDR1 as SGHVS and CDR2 as FQNEAQ. The length of the CDR3 is 13 residues. CDR3: CASSHSSGNEQFF.

The V and J genes are TRBV5-1 and TRBJ2-3; TCRdb indicates TRBD2, and absent DNA this call remains unverified. The length of the CDR3 is 17 residues. CDR1 is SGHRS, CDR2 YFSETQ, per germline. CDR3 residues: CASSMTTSGGRTDTQYF.

The chain uses TRBV20-1 and TRBJ2-1; absent DNA, TCRdb's TRBD1 call cannot be checked. From germline, CDR1 is DFQATT and CDR2 SNEGSKA (reference sequence). The CDR3 length is 12 residues. The CDR3 loop is CSARPREAEQFF.

The chain combines TRBV2 with TRBJ1-1; as DNA is missing, the TRBD1 call by TCRdb cannot be tested. Looked up from germline, CDR1 is SNHLY and CDR2 is FYNNEI. The CDR3 has 16 amino acids. This chain's CDR3 is CASSRPFDRVPTEAFF. Full variable domain (outside the CDR3, taken from reference TRBV2 and TRBJ1-1): EPEVTQTPSHQVTQMGQEVILRCVPISNHLYFYWYRQILGQKVEFLVSFYNNEISEKSEIFDDQFSVERPDGSNFTLKIRSTKLEDSAMYFCASSRPFDRVPTEAFFGQGTRLTVV.

The chain carries TRBV3-1 and TRBJ2-5; there is no DNA to check the TCRdb D call of TRBD1. There are 16 residues in the CDR3. Germline CDR1 reads LGHDT; CDR2 reads YNNKEL (reference sequence). The CDR3 region is CASSPGGTLFGETQYF.

J is TRBJ2-5 and V is TRBV5-5. Germline V gene sequence: CDR1 SGHKS, CDR2 YYEKEE (reference sequence). CDR3 length: 12 amino acids. CDR3 protein: CASRRYQETQYF.

The V and J genes are TRBV29-1 and TRBJ2-2. Per the germline V gene, CDR1 is SQVTM and CDR2 is ANQGSEA. The CDR3 contains 14 residues. CDR3 sequence reads: CSGRQLENTGGLFF.

V is TRBV7-9 and J is TRBJ1-2; with no DNA, the TCRdb D assignment of TRBD1 cannot be verified. Germline CDR1 and CDR2: SEHNR and FQNEAQ (reference sequence). The CDR3 contains 13 residues. This CDR3 is CASSLKGTIFYTF.

The V call is TRBV15, the J call TRBJ1-4; checking the TCRdb D call of TRBD1 is not possible without DNA. Germline V gene data show CDR1 as LNHNV and CDR2 as YYDKDF (reference sequence). The CDR3 has 15 residues. The CDR3: CATSRVGDREEKLFF.

The chain combines TRBV6-1 with TRBJ1-2. CDR1 MNHNS and CDR2 SASEGT come from the germline V gene. This CDR3 has 16 amino acids. CDR3: CASSQHRDSPRGGYTF.

V usage is TRBV3-1 and J usage is TRBJ1-6. The CDR3 is 14 amino acids. Germline V gene lookup returns CDR1 LGHDT and CDR2 YNNKEL (reference sequence). Here the CDR3 reads CASSQATEAVPLHF.

The chain uses TRBV7-9 and TRBJ1-1; the D call of TRBD1 rests on TCRdb alone, since no DNA is present to check it. The CDR3 is 16 residues long. The germline V gene encodes CDR1 SEHNR and CDR2 FQNEAQ (reference sequence). This CDR3 is CASSSDTVLGDTEAFF.

The chain has TRBV15 and TRBJ2-7; TCRdb selects TRBD1, and the lack of DNA leaves this call unchecked. This CDR3 is built from 15 residues. CDR1 and CDR2 from the germline V gene are LNHNV and YYDKDF (reference sequence). The CDR3 loop reads CATSRVTTGTYEQYF.

The chain uses TRBV7-9 and TRBJ1-5. The germline CDR1 and CDR2 sequences are SEHNR and FQNEAQ (reference sequence). The CDR3 contains 11 residues. This CDR3 reads CASSPREPQHF.

CDR3: CASSSEVFGANVLTF. This sequence joins TRBV5-1 and TRBJ2-6. Germline CDR1 and CDR2: SGHRS and YFSETQ. CDR3 size: 15 residues. The variable domain in full, with the rest retrieved from reference TRBV5-1 and TRBJ2-6, is KAGVTQTPRYLIKTRGQQVTLSCSPISGHRSVSWYQQTPGQGLQFLFEYFSETQRNKGNFPGRFSGRQFSNSRSEMNVSTLELGDSALYLCASSSEVFGANVLTFGAGSRLTVL.

The rearrangement links TRBV29-1 to TRBJ1-2; TCRdb reports TRBD1, a call that lacks DNA to check it against. This CDR3 is 11 amino acids long. Germline V gene sequence: CDR1 SQVTM, CDR2 ANQGSEA. This chain's CDR3 is CSDTRGTSHTF.

The chain combines TRBV7-8 with TRBJ2-5; the D call from TCRdb, TRBD2, cannot be confirmed without DNA. Germline V gene data show CDR1 as SGHVS and CDR2 as FQNEAQ. This CDR3 has 17 amino acids. The chain's CDR3 is CASRGLAGVPRQETQYF.

The CDR3 here is CASSELGEGLYNEQFF. The chain links TRBV10-2 to TRBJ2-1; the D gene TCRdb calls, TRBD2, cannot be checked with no DNA. This CDR3 is built from 16 residues. CDR1 and CDR2 from the germline V gene are WSHSY and SAAADI.

This rearrangement joins TRBV28 to TRBJ1-2; the TRBD1 assignment by TCRdb is unverifiable without DNA. The CDR3 contains 15 residues. Germline V gene sequence: CDR1 MDHEN, CDR2 SYDVKM. The CDR3 sequence: CASSATGGAGYGYTF.

V gene TRBV5-1 combines with J gene TRBJ2-5; the D call from TCRdb, TRBD1, cannot be confirmed without DNA. This CDR3 comprises 15 residues. Germline V gene lookup returns CDR1 SGHRS and CDR2 YFSETQ. The CDR3: CASSLFYREQETQYF.

The chain links TRBV4-3 to TRBJ1-2; TCRdb proposes TRBD1, but this gene call is untestable without DNA. The germline CDR1 and CDR2 sequences are LGHNA and YSLEER. The CDR3 length is 15 residues. Here the CDR3 reads CASSQDQQGAYGYTF.

This sequence joins TRBV6-2 or TRBV6-3 and TRBJ1-5; the D call of TRBD1 rests on TCRdb alone, since no DNA is present to check it. The CDR3 length is 12 residues. The germline gives CDR1 MNHEY, CDR2 SVGEGT. The CDR3 protein is CASSSGTQPQHF.

The V gene is TRBV12-3 or TRBV12-4, the J gene TRBJ2-1. This CDR3 region has 17 residues. CDR3 residues: CASSLALNSRVGNEQFF.

The chain links TRBV7-6 to TRBJ2-5. Per the germline V gene, CDR1 is SGHVS and CDR2 is FNYEAQ. The CDR3 runs 15 residues. The CDR3 loop is CASSLTSGRQETQYF.